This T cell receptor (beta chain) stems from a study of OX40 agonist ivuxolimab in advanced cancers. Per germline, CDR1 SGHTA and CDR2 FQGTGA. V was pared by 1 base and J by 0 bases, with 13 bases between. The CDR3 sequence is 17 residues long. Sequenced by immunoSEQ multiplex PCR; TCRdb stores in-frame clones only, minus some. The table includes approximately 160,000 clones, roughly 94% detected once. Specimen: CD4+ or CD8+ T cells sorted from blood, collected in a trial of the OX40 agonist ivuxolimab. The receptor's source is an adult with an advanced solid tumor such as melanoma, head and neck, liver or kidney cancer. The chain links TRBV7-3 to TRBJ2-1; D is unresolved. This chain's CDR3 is CASSLKRAASSYNEQFF. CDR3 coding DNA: TGTGCCAGCAGCTTAAAAAGGGCGGCGAGCTCCTACAATGAGCAGTTCTTC.